What follows are 10 T cell receptor beta chains derived from one specimen sequenced in a study of shared clonotypes between healthy human individuals (TCRdb year 2020). Library prep was done by the immunoSEQ multiplex PCR assay. This immuneACCESS table, as held by TCRdb, lists in-frame sequences with V and J called but not all clones. Of the missing ones, under half trace to an unresolved V gene in checked studies; the others have no known cause. The sample has millions of clones on record, about 92% of them singletons. Of the sample, roughly 0.14% falls within the top ten clones. The sequenced sample consisted of naive CD4+ T cells sorted from blood. The cell subset or site label for this specimen denotes: CD45RA+ positively selected. The receptors were gathered from a man between 18 and 35 years old in good health.

This chain links TRBV5-1 with TRBJ2-1; D may be TRBD2 (5 bases). V was cut by 4 bases and J by 0 bases, with 14 bases left in between. The germline V gene encodes CDR1 SGHRS and CDR2 YFSETQ. The CDR3 spans 16 residues. The CDR3 region has the DNA TGCGCCAGCAGCCCATCTACTAGTTCCTCCTACAATGAGCAGTTCTTC. This translates into CASSPSTSSSYNEQFF. Full variable domain (remainder filled in from reference TRBV5-1 and TRBJ2-1): KAGVTQTPRYLIKTRGQQVTLSCSPISGHRSVSWYQQTPGQGLQFLFEYFSETQRNKGNFPGRFSGRQFSNSRSEMNVSTLELGDSALYLCASSPSTSSSYNEQFFGPGTRLTVL.

V is TRBV2 and J is TRBJ2-3; 8 bases line up with TRBD2. The CDR3 runs 13 residues. Per the germline V gene, CDR1 is SNHLY and CDR2 is FYNNEI. The junction had 5 bases not matched to a gene; V was cut back by 9 bases and J by 3 bases. The CDR3 DNA is TGTGCCAGTAGGCGGGAGGCGACAGATACGCAGTATTTT. Translating it yields CASRREATDTQYF.

The chain recombines TRBV5-1 with TRBJ2-7; 9 nucleotides match TRBD1. The CDR3 length is 13 residues. After removal of 3 bases from V and 5 bases from J, the junction contained 3 bases not matched to a gene. Germline lookup yields CDR1 SGHRS and CDR2 YFSETQ. This chain's CDR3 is CASSSGTGNEQYF. The CDR3 DNA sequence: TGCGCCAGCAGCTCCGGGACAGGGAACGAGCAGTACTTC.

The chain couples TRBV28 to TRBJ2-2; possible D gene TRBD2, 6 bases. The CDR3 consists of 14 residues. Between the trimmed V and J ends, which lost 3 bases and 4 bases, there was a span of 9 bases. In germline, CDR1 is MDHEN, CDR2 SYDVKM. CDR3: CASSLAGPTGELFF. CDR3 nucleotides: TGTGCCAGCAGTTTGGCGGGGCCCACCGGGGAGCTGTTTTTT.

Of note for this clone: At the DNA level, this CDR3 is encoded by other sequences in the same sample as well. The rearrangement links TRBV5-5 to TRBJ2-5, with D uncertain. CDR1 and CDR2 (germline): SGHKS, YYEKEE (reference sequence). V lost 0 bases and J 3 bases, leaving 3 bases between the germline ends. There are 12 residues in the CDR3. The chain's CDR3 is CASSLAEETQYF. Written as DNA, the CDR3 is TGTGCCAGCAGCTTGGCAGAAGAGACCCAGTACTTC.

This clone was recorded only once. The same CDR3 also results from other DNA sequences found in this sample. The gene calls are TRBV6-6 and TRBJ2-2; 7 bases agree with TRBD1. V was clipped by 8 bases and J by 0 bases; unmatched bases: 0. The CDR3 length is 13 residues. Germline CDR1 is MNHNY and CDR2 is SVGAGI (reference sequence). The CDR3 sequence: CASGTANTGELFF. In DNA form, the CDR3 reads TGTGCCAGCGGGACAGCGAACACCGGGGAGCTGTTTTTT.

V usage is TRBV18 and J usage is TRBJ2-1; 8 nucleotides agree with TRBD1. With V trimmed by 3 bases and J by 15 bases, 7 bases remained unmatched. Germline values: CDR1 KGHSH, CDR2 LQKENI. This CDR3 spans 12 amino acids. This chain's CDR3 is CASSPYQGAAFF. CDR3 DNA: TGTGCCAGCTCACCCTACCAGGGGGCCGCGTTCTTC. The complete variable domain, with remaining parts taken from reference TRBV18 and TRBJ2-1, reads NAGVMQNPRHLVRRRGQEARLRCSPMKGHSHVYWYRQLPEEGLKFMVYLQKENIIDESGMPKERFSAEFPKEGPSILRIQQVVRGDSAAYFCASSPYQGAAFFGPGTRLTVL.

This rearrangement joins TRBV4-3 to TRBJ2-5; 8 bases align to TRBD2. Trimming cost V 1 base and J 0 bases; bases outside gene matches: 7. Germline V gene sequence: CDR1 LGHNA, CDR2 YSLEER. CDR3 size: 17 residues. The CDR3 nucleotides read TGCGCCAGCAGCCAAGCCTTGAGAGCGGGAGACCAAGAGACCCAGTACTTC. Translation: CASSQALRAGDQETQYF.

The chain couples TRBV7-8 to TRBJ1-1, with 7 bases fitting TRBD1. J lost 8 bases, V lost 4 bases, and 7 bases had no gene match. The CDR3 is 13 residues long. Germline loops: CDR1 SGHVS, CDR2 FQNEAQ. This CDR3 reads CASSSEGGAEAFF. CDR3 nucleotides: TGTGCCAGCAGCTCTGAAGGGGGCGCCGAAGCTTTCTTT.

The rearrangement joins TRBV4-3 to TRBJ2-2; no clear D. In germline, CDR1 is LGHNA, CDR2 YSLEER. This CDR3 comprises 12 residues. V lost 0 bases and J 6 bases, leaving 2 bases between the germline ends. DNA for the CDR3: TGCGCCAGCAGCCAAGATTCCGGGGAGCTGTTTTTT. This translates into CASSQDSGELFF.